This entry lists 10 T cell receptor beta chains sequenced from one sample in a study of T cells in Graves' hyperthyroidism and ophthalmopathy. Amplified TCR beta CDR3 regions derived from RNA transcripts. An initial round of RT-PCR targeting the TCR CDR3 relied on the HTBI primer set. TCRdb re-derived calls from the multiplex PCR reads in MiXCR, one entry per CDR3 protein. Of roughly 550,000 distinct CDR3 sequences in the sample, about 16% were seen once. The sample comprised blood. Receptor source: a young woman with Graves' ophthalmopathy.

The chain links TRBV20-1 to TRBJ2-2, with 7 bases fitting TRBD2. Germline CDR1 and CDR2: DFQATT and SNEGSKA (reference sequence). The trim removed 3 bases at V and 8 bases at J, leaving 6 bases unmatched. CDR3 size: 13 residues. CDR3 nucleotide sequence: TGCAGTGCTAGCCGAGGGCGGGAGGGGGAGCTGTTTTTT. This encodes CSASRGREGELFF.

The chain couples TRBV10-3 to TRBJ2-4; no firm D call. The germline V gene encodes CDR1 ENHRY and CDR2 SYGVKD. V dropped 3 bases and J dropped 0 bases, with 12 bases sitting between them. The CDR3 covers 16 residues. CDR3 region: CAISEERILAKNIQYF. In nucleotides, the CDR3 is TGTGCCATCAGTGAAGAGAGGATTCTAGCCAAAAACATTCAGTACTTC.

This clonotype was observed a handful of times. The CDR3 DNA sequence: TGCAGCGCGGTGGGGGGTGCCGGAGATACGCAGTATTTT. This gives the protein CSAVGGAGDTQYF. The chain carries TRBV29-1 and TRBJ2-3; D might be TRBD2 (6 bases). The length of the CDR3 is 13 residues. Germline CDR1 and CDR2: SQVTM and ANQGSEA. Trimming removed 7 bases at V and 5 bases at J, with 16 bases between.

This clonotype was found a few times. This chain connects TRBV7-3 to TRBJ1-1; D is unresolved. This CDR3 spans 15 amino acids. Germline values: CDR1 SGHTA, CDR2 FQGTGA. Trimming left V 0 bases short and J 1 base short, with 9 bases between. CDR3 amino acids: CASSLTNTANTEAFF. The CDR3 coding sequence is TGTGCCAGCAGCTTAACTAATACAGCGAACACTGAAGCTTTCTTT. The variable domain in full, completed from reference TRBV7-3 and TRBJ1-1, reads GAGVSQTPSNKVTEKGKYVELRCDPISGHTALYWYRQSLGQGPEFLIYFQGTGAADDSGLPNDRFFAVRPEGSVSTLKIQRTERGDSAVYLCASSLTNTANTEAFFGQGTRLTVV.

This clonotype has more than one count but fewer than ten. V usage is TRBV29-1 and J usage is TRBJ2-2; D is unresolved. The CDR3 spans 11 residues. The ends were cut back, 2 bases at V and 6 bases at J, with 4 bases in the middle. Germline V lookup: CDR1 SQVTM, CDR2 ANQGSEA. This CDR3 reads CSVENPGELFF. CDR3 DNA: TGCAGCGTTGAAAATCCCGGGGAGCTGTTTTTT.

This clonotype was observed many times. CDR3 nucleotide sequence: TGTGCCAGCAGGCTCTCTCAAGATACGCAGTATTTT. Residues: CASRLSQDTQYF. This rearrangement joins TRBV28 to TRBJ2-3, with D unresolved. The ends were cut back, 6 bases at V and 5 bases at J, with 9 bases in the middle. The CDR3 covers 12 residues. Germline-derived CDR1 and CDR2 are MDHEN and SYDVKM. The complete variable domain, with remaining parts taken from reference TRBV28 and TRBJ2-3, reads DVKVTQSSRYLVKRTGEKVFLECVQDMDHENMFWYRQDPGLGLRLIYFSYDVKMKEKGDIPEGYSVSREKKERFSLILESASTNQTSMYLCASRLSQDTQYFGPGTRLTVL.

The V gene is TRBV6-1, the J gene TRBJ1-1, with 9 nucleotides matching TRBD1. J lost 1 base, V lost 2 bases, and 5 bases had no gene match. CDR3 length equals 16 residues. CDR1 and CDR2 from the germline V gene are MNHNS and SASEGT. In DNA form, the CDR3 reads TGTGCCAGCAGTGAACCGAGGACAGGGGAGAACACTGAAGCTTTCTTT. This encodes CASSEPRTGENTEAFF.

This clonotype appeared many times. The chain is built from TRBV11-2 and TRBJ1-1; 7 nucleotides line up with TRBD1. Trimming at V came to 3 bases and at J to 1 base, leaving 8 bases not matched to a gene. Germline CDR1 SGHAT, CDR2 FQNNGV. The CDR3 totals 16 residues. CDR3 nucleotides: TGTGCCAGCAGCTTCTCCCTCGACAGGGCGAACACTGAAGCTTTCTTT. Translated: CASSFSLDRANTEAFF.

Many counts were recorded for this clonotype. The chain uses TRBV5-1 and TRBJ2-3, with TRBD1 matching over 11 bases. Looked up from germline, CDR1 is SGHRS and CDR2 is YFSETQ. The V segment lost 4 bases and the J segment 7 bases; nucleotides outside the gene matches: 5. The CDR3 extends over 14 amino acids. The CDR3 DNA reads TGCGCCAGCAGCCCGGGACAGGGGGTTTATACGCAGTATTTT. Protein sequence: CASSPGQGVYTQYF. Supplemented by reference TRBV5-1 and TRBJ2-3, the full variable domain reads KAGVTQTPRYLIKTRGQQVTLSCSPISGHRSVSWYQQTPGQGLQFLFEYFSETQRNKGNFPGRFSGRQFSNSRSEMNVSTLELGDSALYLCASSPGQGVYTQYFGPGTRLTVL.

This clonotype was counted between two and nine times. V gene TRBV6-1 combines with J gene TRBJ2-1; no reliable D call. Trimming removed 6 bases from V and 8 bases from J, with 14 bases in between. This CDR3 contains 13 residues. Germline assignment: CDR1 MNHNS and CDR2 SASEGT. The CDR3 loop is CASRARQNDEQFF. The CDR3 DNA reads TGTGCCAGCAGGGCCCGGCAGAACGATGAGCAGTTCTTC.